The rows below give T cell receptor beta chains drawn from one sample of a study of T cells in Graves' hyperthyroidism and ophthalmopathy. TCRdb itself ran the multiplex PCR reads through MiXCR, one entry per CDR3 protein. The table includes about half a million distinct CDR3 sequences, about 16% detected once. Sequenced material: blood. These receptor sequences come from a woman under 40 with Graves' ophthalmopathy. The CDR3 runs from the conserved cysteine through the conserved F or W. Each record gives: V gene, clone size, D gene, J gene, CDR3 protein, CDR3 DNA. A D gene is named only where the DNA matches it firmly. The size entry is marked missing in some rows and otherwise reads once, few, many or a size class.

v_gene: TRBV3-1; abundance: many; d_gene: TRBD1; j_gene: TRBJ1-3; CDR3aa: CASSQDRDGNTIYF; CDR3nt: TGTGCCAGCAGCCAGGACAGGGATGGAAACACCATATATTTT
v_gene: TRBV3-1; abundance: many; d_gene: TRBD2; j_gene: TRBJ2-5; CDR3aa: CASSDTAGQETQYF; CDR3nt: TGTGCCAGCAGCGATACAGCGGGACAAGAGACCCAGTACTTC
v_gene: TRBV19; abundance: few; d_gene: TRBD1; j_gene: TRBJ2-2; CDR3aa: CASTSGTGGLRGAGELFF; CDR3nt: TGTGCCAGTACTTCCGGGACAGGGGGCCTCCGGGGTGCCGGGGAGCTGTTTTTT
v_gene: TRBV11-2; abundance: many; d_gene: -; j_gene: TRBJ2-5; CDR3aa: CASSSWDRVTQYF; CDR3nt: TGTGCCAGCAGCTCCTGGGATCGGGTGACCCAGTACTTC
v_gene: TRBV4-3; abundance: many; d_gene: TRBD2; j_gene: TRBJ2-1; CDR3aa: CASSQRLAGEGNEQFF; CDR3nt: TGCGCCAGCAGCCAGCGACTAGCGGGAGAAGGGAATGAGCAGTTCTTC
v_gene: TRBV20-1; abundance: many; d_gene: -; j_gene: TRBJ2-7; CDR3aa: CSARDIRGPRSYEQYF; CDR3nt: TGCAGTGCTAGAGATATTAGAGGGCCTCGCTCCTACGAGCAGTACTTC
v_gene: TRBV28; abundance: -; d_gene: -; j_gene: TRBJ2-7; CDR3aa: CASRGGTNLYEQYF; CDR3nt: TGTGCCAGCAGGGGGGGCACTAACCTATACGAGCAGTACTTC
v_gene: TRBV10-3; abundance: many; d_gene: TRBD1; j_gene: TRBJ2-1; CDR3aa: CAISVQGTNEQFF; CDR3nt: TGTGCCATCAGCGTACAGGGGACCAATGAGCAGTTCTTC
v_gene: TRBV3-1; abundance: -; d_gene: -; j_gene: TRBJ2-7; CDR3aa: CASSQKLVGEGTYYEQYF; CDR3nt: TGTGCCAGCAGCCAGAAACTGGTAGGGGAAGGAACATACTACGAGCAGTACTTC
v_gene: TRBV27; abundance: -; d_gene: TRBD1; j_gene: TRBJ1-5; CDR3aa: CATSSGDSPKQPQHF; CDR3nt: TGTGCCACCAGTTCTGGGGACAGTCCAAAGCAGCCCCAGCATTTT
v_gene: TRBV3-1; abundance: many; d_gene: -; j_gene: TRBJ2-2; CDR3aa: CASSLLGASTGELFF; CDR3nt: TGTGCCAGCAGCCTTCTGGGGGCCTCAACCGGGGAGCTGTTTTTT
v_gene: TRBV20-1; abundance: -; d_gene: TRBD1; j_gene: TRBJ1-6; CDR3aa: CSAGDRAIGSPLHF; CDR3nt: TGCAGTGCTGGGGACAGGGCAATCGGATCACCCCTCCACTTT
v_gene: TRBV6-2/TRBV6-3; abundance: -; d_gene: -; j_gene: TRBJ2-1; CDR3aa: CASSYIGDNEQFF; CDR3nt: TGTGCCAGCAGTTACATAGGGGACAATGAGCAGTTCTTC
v_gene: TRBV20-1; abundance: many; d_gene: TRBD1; j_gene: TRBJ1-2; CDR3aa: CSASQDRVEGYTF; CDR3nt: TGCAGTGCCTCCCAGGACAGGGTTGAAGGCTACACCTTC
v_gene: TRBV6-2/TRBV6-3; abundance: -; d_gene: TRBD1; j_gene: TRBJ2-7; CDR3aa: CASSYETGPRFEQYF; CDR3nt: TGTGCCAGCAGTTACGAGACAGGGCCTCGGTTCGAGCAGTACTTC
v_gene: TRBV5-4; abundance: few; d_gene: -; j_gene: TRBJ1-2; CDR3aa: CASSLGIVNGYTF; CDR3nt: TGTGCCAGCAGCTTGGGTATTGTTAATGGCTACACCTTC
v_gene: TRBV18; abundance: -; d_gene: -; j_gene: TRBJ2-5; CDR3aa: CASSPGAYQETQYF; CDR3nt: TGTGCCAGCTCACCTGGGGCTTACCAAGAGACCCAGTACTTC
v_gene: TRBV7-2; abundance: few; d_gene: -; j_gene: TRBJ1-3; CDR3aa: CASSNTFVSGNTIYF; CDR3nt: TGTGCCAGCAGCAATACGTTCGTCTCTGGAAACACCATATATTTT
v_gene: TRBV7-2; abundance: few; d_gene: -; j_gene: TRBJ1-4; CDR3aa: CASSSPVGDEKLFF; CDR3nt: TGTGCCAGCAGCTCTCCGGTCGGGGATGAAAAACTGTTTTTT
v_gene: TRBV28; abundance: -; d_gene: -; j_gene: TRBJ2-7; CDR3aa: CASVGDRRSYEQYF; CDR3nt: TGTGCCAGCGTTGGCGACAGGCGCTCCTACGAGCAGTACTTC
v_gene: TRBV28; abundance: -; d_gene: -; j_gene: TRBJ1-6; CDR3aa: CASSRDSLRNSPLHF; CDR3nt: TGTGCCAGCAGCCGCGACAGCCTACGTAATTCACCCCTCCACTTT
v_gene: TRBV4-1; abundance: few; d_gene: -; j_gene: TRBJ1-4; CDR3aa: CASSPPGIGEKLFF; CDR3nt: TGCGCCAGCAGCCCCCCGGGGATTGGGGAAAAACTGTTTTTT
v_gene: TRBV7-2; abundance: many; d_gene: -; j_gene: TRBJ2-1; CDR3aa: CASSSPGRSSYNEQFF; CDR3nt: TGTGCCAGCAGCTCTCCGGGACGGAGCTCCTACAATGAGCAGTTCTTC
v_gene: TRBV11-2; abundance: many; d_gene: TRBD2; j_gene: TRBJ2-1; CDR3aa: CASSSQTGLAGGTYNEQFF; CDR3nt: TGTGCCAGCAGCAGCCAGACCGGACTAGCGGGAGGCACCTACAATGAGCAGTTCTTC
v_gene: TRBV7-2; abundance: -; d_gene: -; j_gene: TRBJ2-7; CDR3aa: CASSQEQASPYEQYF; CDR3nt: TGTGCCAGCAGCCAAGAACAGGCTAGCCCCTACGAGCAGTACTTC
v_gene: TRBV6-1; abundance: few; d_gene: -; j_gene: TRBJ1-4; CDR3aa: CAAEDDGGPNEKLFF; CDR3nt: TGTGCCGCCGAAGACGATGGGGGCCCCAATGAAAAACTGTTTTTT
v_gene: TRBV14; abundance: few; d_gene: -; j_gene: TRBJ2-5; CDR3aa: CASSQLGRQETQYF; CDR3nt: TGTGCCAGCAGCCAACTAGGACGGCAAGAGACCCAGTACTTC
v_gene: TRBV10-3; abundance: many; d_gene: TRBD1; j_gene: TRBJ1-2; CDR3aa: CAISPQQGTNYGYTF; CDR3nt: TGTGCCATCAGTCCCCAACAGGGGACTAACTATGGCTACACCTTC
v_gene: TRBV7-3; abundance: -; d_gene: TRBD1; j_gene: TRBJ2-3; CDR3aa: CASSSTGGRNTQYF; CDR3nt: TGTGCCAGCAGCTCCACAGGGGGCAGGAATACGCAGTATTTT
v_gene: TRBV30; abundance: many; d_gene: TRBD2; j_gene: TRBJ2-2; CDR3aa: CAWKLAGELFF; CDR3nt: TGTGCCTGGAAACTAGCGGGGGAGCTGTTTTTT
v_gene: TRBV7-2; abundance: many; d_gene: -; j_gene: TRBJ2-1; CDR3aa: CASSSGAYNEQFF; CDR3nt: TGTGCCAGCAGCTCAGGGGCCTACAATGAGCAGTTCTTC
v_gene: TRBV6-1; abundance: many; d_gene: TRBD2; j_gene: TRBJ2-4; CDR3aa: CASRGSTSGKNIQYF; CDR3nt: TGTGCCAGCAGGGGTTCGACTAGCGGGAAGAACATTCAGTACTTC
v_gene: TRBV20-1; abundance: few; d_gene: -; j_gene: TRBJ2-2; CDR3aa: CSAAHRVGGTGELFF; CDR3nt: TGCAGTGCTGCCCACAGGGTTGGTGGCACCGGGGAGCTGTTTTTT
v_gene: TRBV30; abundance: many; d_gene: -; j_gene: TRBJ1-4; CDR3aa: CAWSYLNRVGNEKLFF; CDR3nt: TGTGCCTGGAGCTACCTCAACAGGGTCGGTAATGAAAAACTGTTTTTT
v_gene: TRBV6-5; abundance: -; d_gene: -; j_gene: TRBJ2-3; CDR3aa: CASSYKAGNTDTQYF; CDR3nt: TGTGCCAGCAGTTACAAGGCGGGGAACACAGATACGCAGTATTTT
v_gene: TRBV5-4; abundance: -; d_gene: -; j_gene: TRBJ1-1; CDR3aa: CASSLSRGPGGRTNTEAFF; CDR3nt: TGTGCCAGCAGCTTGTCGCGGGGCCCCGGGGGACGGACAAACACTGAAGCTTTCTTT
v_gene: TRBV12-3/TRBV12-4; abundance: -; d_gene: -; j_gene: TRBJ1-5; CDR3aa: CASSLRGIHQPQHF; CDR3nt: TGTGCCAGCAGTTTACGGGGGATCCATCAGCCCCAGCATTTT
v_gene: TRBV28; abundance: many; d_gene: -; j_gene: TRBJ2-7; CDR3aa: CASSLIGGSSYEQYF; CDR3nt: TGTGCCAGCAGTTTAATCGGCGGTAGCTCCTACGAGCAGTACTTC
v_gene: TRBV12-3/TRBV12-4; abundance: many; d_gene: TRBD1; j_gene: TRBJ1-2; CDR3aa: CASSLNQGASGYTF; CDR3nt: TGTGCCAGCAGTTTAAACCAGGGGGCGAGTGGCTACACCTTC
v_gene: TRBV6-2/TRBV6-3; abundance: few; d_gene: -; j_gene: TRBJ1-6; CDR3aa: CASRPSGEGSPLHF; CDR3nt: TGTGCCAGCAGGCCCTCTGGGGAAGGTTCACCCCTCCACTTT
v_gene: TRBV27; abundance: many; d_gene: -; j_gene: TRBJ1-6; CDR3aa: CASSQVSPSRQGSPLHF; CDR3nt: TGTGCCAGCAGTCAAGTATCACCCTCGAGGCAGGGTTCACCCCTCCACTTT
v_gene: TRBV12-3/TRBV12-4; abundance: many; d_gene: TRBD2; j_gene: TRBJ2-5; CDR3aa: CASSLIGSGRVETQYF; CDR3nt: TGTGCCAGCAGCCTTATAGGTAGCGGGAGGGTAGAGACCCAGTACTTC
v_gene: TRBV7-2; abundance: many; d_gene: TRBD1; j_gene: TRBJ1-6; CDR3aa: CASSLPTGVSSPLHF; CDR3nt: TGTGCCAGCAGCTTACCGACAGGGGTTAGTTCACCCCTCCACTTT
v_gene: TRBV28; abundance: -; d_gene: -; j_gene: TRBJ2-7; CDR3aa: CASGRGLNSYEQYF; CDR3nt: TGTGCCAGCGGAAGGGGCCTTAACTCCTACGAGCAGTACTTC
v_gene: TRBV15; abundance: -; d_gene: -; j_gene: TRBJ1-5; CDR3aa: CATSSPGNSNQPQHF; CDR3nt: TGTGCCACCAGCAGTCCCGGGAACAGCAATCAGCCCCAGCATTTT
v_gene: TRBV28; abundance: many; d_gene: TRBD2; j_gene: TRBJ2-1; CDR3aa: CASSSLAGVNEQFF; CDR3nt: TGTGCCAGCAGTTCACTAGCGGGAGTGAATGAGCAGTTCTTC
v_gene: TRBV4-3; abundance: -; d_gene: -; j_gene: TRBJ2-7; CDR3aa: CASSQGGVNEQYF; CDR3nt: TGCGCCAGCAGCCAAGGAGGAGTAAACGAGCAGTACTTC
v_gene: TRBV7-8; abundance: many; d_gene: -; j_gene: TRBJ2-2; CDR3aa: CASSLDIGRPNTGELFF; CDR3nt: TGTGCCAGCAGCTTAGATATCGGGAGACCCAACACCGGGGAGCTGTTTTTT
v_gene: TRBV7-7; abundance: many; d_gene: TRBD2; j_gene: TRBJ2-3; CDR3aa: CASSPSGSLPDTQYF; CDR3nt: TGTGCTAGCAGCCCTAGCGGGAGTCTGCCAGATACGCAGTATTTT
v_gene: TRBV5-1; abundance: many; d_gene: -; j_gene: TRBJ1-1; CDR3aa: CASSLSGVEGTEAFF; CDR3nt: TGCGCCAGCAGCTTGTCGGGGGTAGAGGGCACTGAAGCTTTCTTT